This is a list of T cell receptor beta chains from one sample in a study of T cell repertoires in cytomegalovirus infection. Antigens of these TCRs are unknown. TCRdb passed the reads through MiXCR, listing each CDR3 protein once. The sample shows about 47,000 distinct CDR3 sequences, 20% of them seen only once. This specimen was CD8+ T cells from cultured PBMCs, taken from culture after CMV antigen stimulation. These receptors were obtained from a human donor in good health (CMV status not recorded). Some clones in this sample may be carry-over from other donors' samples. Each CDR3 is given with its conserved first and last residue. D genes are given only for firm matches. Some rows mark clone size as missing; the rest say once, few, many or name a class of expanded clone.

D,size,V,J,DNA,CDR3
-,-,TRBV11-2,TRBJ2-7,TGTGCCAGCAGGGCACAGGAGCTTACCTACGAGCAGTACTTC,CASRAQELTYEQYF
-,-,TRBV6-2/TRBV6-3,TRBJ1-2,TGTGCCAGCTCAACAGGGTATGGCTACACCTTC,CASSTGYGYTF
TRBD1,-,TRBV5-1,TRBJ2-3,TGCGCCAGCAGCTTAAAGGGGGCGCGAGATACGCAGTATTTT,CASSLKGARDTQYF
TRBD2,-,TRBV6-9,TRBJ2-5,TGTGCCAGCAGTATTCGAGCCGGGACTAGCGGAGAGACCCAGTACTTC,CASSIRAGTSGETQYF
-,few,TRBV12-3/TRBV12-4,TRBJ1-2,TGTGCCAGCAGTTTAGGCTTTAGGGGCTACACCTTC,CASSLGFRGYTF
-,-,TRBV6-1,TRBJ1-1,TGTGCCAGCATCTGGAACACTGAAGCTTTCTTT,CASIWNTEAFF
-,-,TRBV7-2,TRBJ2-1,TGTGCCAGCAGCCCCTCCGGTGGGGGCACCTACAATGAGCAGTTCTTC,CASSPSGGGTYNEQFF
TRBD1,-,TRBV7-6,TRBJ1-5,TGTGCCAGCAGCCCGGGGGAGGGGGCAATCAATCAGCCCCAGCATTTT,CASSPGEGAINQPQHF
-,-,TRBV27,TRBJ2-6,TGTGCCAGCATGAACTCTGGGGCCAACGTCCTGACTTTC,CASMNSGANVLTF
-,-,TRBV6-6,TRBJ2-1,TGTGCCAGCAGTTACACGGAAGGGGCCTACAATGAGCAGTTCTTC,CASSYTEGAYNEQFF
-,-,TRBV4-2,TRBJ2-3,TGTGCCAGCAGCTCGCAGACTCAGACAGGATTCACAGATACGCAGTATTTT,CASSSQTQTGFTDTQYF
-,few,TRBV7-9,TRBJ2-1,TGTGCCAGCAGCGCAACGGCCGGGACCCGCGCCCGTGAGCAGTTCTTC,CASSATAGTRAREQFF
TRBD1,few,TRBV19,TRBJ1-2,TGTGCCAGTAGTTCGACAGGGAATAGCGTCTACACCTTC,CASSSTGNSVYTF
TRBD2,few,TRBV5-5,TRBJ2-1,TGTGCCAGCAGCTTCCGGGGGGGGGCAGGCAATGAGCAGTTCTTC,CASSFRGGAGNEQFF
-,-,TRBV6-5,TRBJ1-1,TGTGCCAGCAGTTATCAAGACCCGAACACTGAAGCTTTCTTT,CASSYQDPNTEAFF
-,few,TRBV12-3/TRBV12-4,TRBJ2-1,TGTGCCAGCAGCCGAGAGATCAATGAGCAGTTCTTC,CASSREINEQFF
-,few,TRBV7-6,TRBJ2-7,TGTGCCAGCAGCTTAGAAGGAGGCAGGGTCTACGAGCAGTACTTC,CASSLEGGRVYEQYF
-,few,TRBV12-3/TRBV12-4,TRBJ2-1,TGTGCCAGCAGTTTACACCCACCGGGACATAACAATGAGCAGTTCTTC,CASSLHPPGHNNEQFF
-,medium-sized,TRBV7-2,TRBJ1-1,TGTGCCAGCAGGACAGGACAAAACACTGAAGCTTTCTTT,CASRTGQNTEAFF
-,few,TRBV2,TRBJ1-1,TGTGCCAGCGAGGGGAACACTGAAGCTTTCTTT,CASEGNTEAFF
-,-,TRBV12-3/TRBV12-4,TRBJ1-1,TGTGCCAGCACTATCTCGTTCACTGAAGCTTTCTTT,CASTISFTEAFF
TRBD1,few,TRBV4-1,TRBJ2-7,TGCGCCAGCAGCCAGGGCCTGGACAGGGGGCTGAGGGAGCAGTACTTC,CASSQGLDRGLREQYF
-,few,TRBV7-8,TRBJ1-5,TGTGCCAGCAGCTTCGGACTCGGGGATCAGCCCCAGCATTTT,CASSFGLGDQPQHF
TRBD1,-,TRBV7-8,TRBJ1-1,TGTGCCATCAGCTCACAGGGGGCCCCTGAAGCTTTCTTT,CAISSQGAPEAFF
-,-,TRBV12-3/TRBV12-4,TRBJ2-7,TGTGCCAGCAGTCCCCGACTCTACGAGCAGTACTTC,CASSPRLYEQYF
-,-,TRBV7-8,TRBJ1-5,TGTGCCAGCAGCTTGGCAGGGCAAGAGGACCAGCCCCAGCATTTT,CASSLAGQEDQPQHF
TRBD1,few,TRBV2,TRBJ2-1,TGTGCCAGCAGTGAATGGACAGGGGGAACGCATGGGCAGTTCTTC,CASSEWTGGTHGQFF
-,few,TRBV20-1,TRBJ1-2,TGCAGTGCTAGAGATCAGAACGGCTATGGCTACACCTTC,CSARDQNGYGYTF
TRBD2,-,TRBV7-6,TRBJ2-5,TGTGCCAGCAGCTCAACCGGGACTAGCGACCCTCTTACCACTCAAGAGACCCAGTACTTC,CASSSTGTSDPLTTQETQYF
-,-,TRBV7-2,TRBJ2-1,TGTGCCAGCAGCTTAAGGAACAATGAGCAGTTCTTC,CASSLRNNEQFF
-,-,TRBV2,TRBJ1-1,TGTGCCAGCAGTCCTCCGGGCCAGAACACTGAAGCTTTCTTT,CASSPPGQNTEAFF
TRBD1,once,TRBV6-1,TRBJ2-7,TGTGCCAGCAGAAGGGGACAGGGCGAGCAGTACTTC,CASRRGQGEQYF
TRBD2,few,TRBV7-8,TRBJ2-2,TGTGCCAGCAGCTTATTCGAAGGAGGCGGGGGGGCCGGGGGGGAGCTGTTTTTT,CASSLFEGGGGAGGELFF
-,few,TRBV27,TRBJ1-1,TGTGCCAGTGGGAGAGGGAGGGTCACTGAAGCTTTCTTT,CASGRGRVTEAFF
-,few,TRBV7-6,TRBJ1-1,TGTGCCAGCAGCTTAGCCTTCGGGACGCAAGAAGAAGCTTTCTTT,CASSLAFGTQEEAFF